The sequence of this TCR beta chain was determined in a study of vaccination and CD4 T cells after COVID-19. The Oncomine TCR Beta short-read assay was applied to DNA of cultured CD4+ T cells. TCRdb called the PCR reads again in MiXCR, with one record for every CDR3 protein. The data hold roughly 9,000 distinct CDR3 sequences, with approximately 50% observed a single time. Treatment denoted: approximately nine-day PBMC culture with coronavirus spike peptide pools or control peptides (ViraFEST assay). Note on this clonotype: Its antigen is still unknown.

CDR1 MDHEN and CDR2 SYDVKM come from the germline V gene. With 6 bases clipped from V and 5 bases from J, the junction kept 4 bases outside the gene matches. The CDR3 has 13 residues. Sequenced: CD4+ T cells from blood, cultured in vitro. The receptor comes from a human donor who had recovered from COVID-19. The chain links TRBV28 to TRBJ1-1, with 9 bases matching TRBD1. As DNA, the CDR3 is TGTGCCAGCAGGGGACAGGGTTTAACTGAAGCTTTCTTT. Translation: CASRGQGLTEAFF.